This T cell receptor beta chain was sequenced in a study of blood T cell repertoires in COVID-19. As for the study in general: PBMCs, B-cell-depleted T cells, or T cells provided the cDNA or gDNA that made up the material.

Libraries were prepared by immunoSEQ multiplex PCR; TCRdb keeps only in-frame clonotypes and omits some of them. This sample yields 200,000 to 300,000 clones, of which roughly 83% are seen a single time; approximately 6.2% belongs to the top ten. V was cut by 7 bases and J by 0 bases, with 15 bases left in between. The CDR3 consists of 15 residues. CDR1 is ENHRY, CDR2 SYGVKD, per germline. This clone was recorded a few times. J is TRBJ1-1 and V is TRBV10-3; D not certain. The sample taken for sequencing was peripheral blood. The source is a woman older than 75 with COVID-19, enrolled during active disease. CDR3 DNA sequence: TGTGCCATCAAGGAGGGATTGTCGATGAACACTGAAGCTTTCTTT. Amino acids: CAIKEGLSMNTEAFF.